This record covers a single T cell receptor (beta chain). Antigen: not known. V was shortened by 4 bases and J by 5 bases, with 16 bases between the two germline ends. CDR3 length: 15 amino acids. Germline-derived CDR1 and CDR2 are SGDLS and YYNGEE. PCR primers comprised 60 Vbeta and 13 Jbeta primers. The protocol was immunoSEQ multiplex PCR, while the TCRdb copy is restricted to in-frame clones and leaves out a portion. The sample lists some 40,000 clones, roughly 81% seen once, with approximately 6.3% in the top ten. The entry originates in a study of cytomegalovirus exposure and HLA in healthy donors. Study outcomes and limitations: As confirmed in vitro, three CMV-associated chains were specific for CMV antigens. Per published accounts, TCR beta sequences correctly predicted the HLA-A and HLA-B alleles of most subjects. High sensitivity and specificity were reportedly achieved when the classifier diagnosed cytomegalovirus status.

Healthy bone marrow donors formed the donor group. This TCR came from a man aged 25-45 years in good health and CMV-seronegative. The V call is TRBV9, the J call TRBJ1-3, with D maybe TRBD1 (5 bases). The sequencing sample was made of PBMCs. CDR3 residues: CASSPAGTSRNTIYF. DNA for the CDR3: TGTGCCAGCAGCCCAGCCGGGACTAGCAGAAACACCATATATTTT.